A selection of T cell receptor beta chains follows, all from one sample in a study of blood T cell repertoires in COVID-19. This table comes from immunoSEQ multiplex PCR, and its TCRdb copy is limited to in-frame clones, with some not included. The data contain around 270,000 clones, about 85% of them singletons. Material for sequencing was peripheral blood. Receptors were obtained from a human donor with COVID-19, enrolled during active disease. The donor label of this sample is uncertain. CDR3s include the opening cysteine and the closing phenylalanine or tryptophan. The order of the fields is V gene, clone size, J gene, D gene, CDR3 protein, CDR3 DNA. D genes are given only for firm matches. Clone size is stated in some rows and not others, as once, few, many or a class when expanded.

TRBV18	NA	TRBJ1-3	TRBD1	CASSPPSTGQGGESSGNTIYF	TGTGCCAGCTCACCACCGAGTACGGGACAGGGGGGGGAATCCTCTGGAAACACCATATATTTT
TRBV28	NA	TRBJ1-6	NA	CARPIQGLPYSPLHF	TGTGCCAGACCTATCCAGGGGCTGCCTTATTCACCCCTCCACTTT
TRBV19	NA	TRBJ2-1	TRBD2	CASSIRLAAFSYNEQFF	TGTGCCAGTAGTATCCGGCTAGCGGCCTTCTCCTACAATGAGCAGTTCTTC
TRBV20-1	NA	TRBJ1-2	TRBD1	CSVGTAYGYTF	TGCAGTGTCGGGACAGCCTATGGCTACACCTTC
TRBV12-5	NA	TRBJ1-4	TRBD1	CASGLGQGDSEKLFF	TGTGCTAGTGGTTTGGGACAGGGAGACAGTGAAAAACTGTTTTTT
TRBV11-3	NA	TRBJ2-1	TRBD2	CASSPGGEGLNNEQFF	TGTGCCAGCAGCCCGGGTGGGGAGGGCCTAAACAATGAGCAGTTCTTC
TRBV7-3	NA	TRBJ2-7	TRBD2	CASSLGVAGSEEQYF	TGTGCCAGCAGCTTAGGGGTAGCGGGATCTGAAGAGCAGTACTTC
TRBV6-5	NA	TRBJ1-1	TRBD1	CASKRDSLHEAFF	TGTGCCAGCAAGAGGGACAGCCTACATGAAGCTTTCTTT
TRBV5-6	NA	TRBJ2-3	TRBD2	CASSLGGTSGRATDTQYF	TGTGCCAGCAGCTTGGGCGGGACTAGCGGGAGGGCGACAGATACGCAGTATTTT
TRBV27	NA	TRBJ1-5	NA	CASSFAGAGNQPQHF	TGTGCCAGCAGTTTTGCAGGGGCTGGAAATCAGCCCCAGCATTTT
TRBV7-2	once	TRBJ1-1	NA	CASSLAWAQTTEAFF	TGTGCCAGCAGCTTAGCGTGGGCCCAGACCACTGAAGCTTTCTTT
TRBV11-2	NA	TRBJ2-7	TRBD1	CASSLWGTGGGYEQYF	TGTGCCAGCAGCCTATGGGGGACAGGGGGTGGCTACGAGCAGTACTTC
TRBV2	NA	TRBJ2-6	TRBD1	CASSGYRGSGANVLTF	TGTGCCAGCAGTGGGTACAGGGGTTCGGGGGCCAACGTCCTGACTTTC
TRBV7-8	NA	TRBJ2-1	TRBD2	CASSLYGTSGSQNEQFF	TGTGCCAGCAGCTTATACGGGACTAGCGGGAGTCAGAATGAGCAGTTCTTC
TRBV16	NA	TRBJ1-6	TRBD1	CASSPKGRGPGAYNSPLHF	TGTGCCAGCAGCCCTAAGGGCAGGGGGCCGGGCGCCTATAATTCACCCCTCCACTTT
TRBV5-1	once	TRBJ2-7	TRBD2	CASSLERLAGYEQYF	TGCGCCAGCAGCTTGGAGCGACTAGCCGGTTACGAGCAGTACTTC
TRBV6-5	few	TRBJ1-1	NA	CASSLELLNTEAFF	TGTGCCAGCAGTTTAGAACTCTTGAACACTGAAGCTTTCTTT
TRBV19	NA	TRBJ2-5	NA	CATTQGPRETQYF	TGTGCCACCACACAGGGACCAAGAGAGACCCAGTACTTC
TRBV19	NA	TRBJ2-1	NA	CASSRAATTNNEQFF	TGTGCCAGTAGTAGGGCCGCGACTACCAACAATGAGCAGTTCTTC
TRBV27	NA	TRBJ1-5	TRBD1	CASSLGSGGLQPQHF	TGTGCCAGCAGTTTAGGTTCAGGGGGGCTTCAGCCCCAGCATTTT